The 7 T cell receptor beta chains presented below share a single source sample, sequenced in a study of metastatic and nonmetastatic thyroid tumors. No treatment of any kind had been given to any patient before thyroid surgery. TCRdb used MiXCR to call clones anew from the PCR reads. This sample has around 12,000 clones; roughly an eighth occur once, and the top ten carry approximately 32%. Sequenced input: blood. These TCRs come from a female donor with papillary thyroid cancer or a benign thyroid nodule (not recorded which). Some clones in this sample may be carry-over from other donors' samples.

There are many counts of this clone. The V and J genes are TRBV3-1 and TRBJ2-7; the D gene is possibly TRBD2 (6 bases). Trimming removed 8 bases from V and 2 bases from J, with 10 bases in between. The CDR3 runs to 12 residues. Germline loops: CDR1 LGHDT, CDR2 YNNKEL (reference sequence). CDR3 nucleotide sequence: TGTGCCAGCGGTAGCGGACCCTACGAGCAGTACTTC. Translation gives CASGSGPYEQYF.

This clone was detected many times. The genes are TRBV18 and TRBJ2-2, with 7 bases matching TRBD1. V lost 8 bases to trimming and J lost 1 base; unmatched junction nucleotides: 4. Germline assignment: CDR1 KGHSH and CDR2 LQKENI. The CDR3 spans 14 residues. CDR3 region: CASEDRRNTGELFF. CDR3 coding DNA: TGTGCCAGCGAGGACAGGCGGAACACCGGGGAGCTGTTTTTT.

This clone was seen repeatedly, ten times or more. The chain recombines TRBV10-3 with TRBJ2-7, with D possibly matching TRBD2 (5 bases). Looked up from germline, CDR1 is ENHRY and CDR2 is SYGVKD. Trimming removed 6 bases from V and 1 base from J, with 7 bases in between. The CDR3 loop spans 12 amino acids. CDR3 loop: CAISRGSYEQYF. CDR3 coding DNA: TGTGCCATCAGCCGGGGATCCTACGAGCAGTACTTC.

This clone was seen many times. The V and J genes are TRBV4-1 and TRBJ2-3, with 11 bases matching TRBD1. CDR1 and CDR2 (germline): MGHRA, YSYEKL. The V and J ends lost 9 bases and 7 bases, in that order; junction bases with no gene match: 6. The CDR3 is 13 amino acids. CDR3 nucleotide sequence: TGCGCCAGTGGGGACAGGGGGGGAAATACGCAGTATTTT. Translated: CASGDRGGNTQYF.

This clone was picked up many times. V and J are TRBV7-2 and TRBJ2-3; a weak D match, TRBD1 (5 bases). The CDR3 runs to 14 residues. In germline, CDR1 is SGHTA, CDR2 FQGNSA. Trimming stripped 2 bases from V and 10 bases from J, with 16 bases between. CDR3 protein: CASSLIPAWGAQYF. Here the CDR3 DNA reads TGTGCCAGCAGCTTAATTCCCGCGTGGGGCGCGCAGTATTTT.

Relative to its sample, this clone is medium-sized. The chain is built from TRBV28 and TRBJ2-7, with 11 bases identical to TRBD2. The germline V gene encodes CDR1 MDHEN and CDR2 SYDVKM. V was clipped by 6 bases and J by 5 bases; unmatched bases: 12. This CDR3 is built from 16 residues. This CDR3 reads CASSPTLTSGSHEQYF. CDR3 nucleotides: TGTGCCAGCAGCCCAACTCTAACTAGCGGGAGTCACGAGCAGTACTTC.

This clone showed up many times. The chain uses TRBV6-1 and TRBJ1-1; TRBD1 aligns across 11 bases. Germline-derived CDR1 and CDR2 are MNHNS and SASEGT. The CDR3 extends over 16 amino acids. With V trimmed by 7 bases and J by 5 bases, 12 bases remained unmatched. The CDR3 spells CASNPTTGTGGTEAFF. The CDR3 DNA sequence: TGTGCCAGCAACCCCACTACCGGGACAGGGGGGACTGAAGCTTTCTTT.